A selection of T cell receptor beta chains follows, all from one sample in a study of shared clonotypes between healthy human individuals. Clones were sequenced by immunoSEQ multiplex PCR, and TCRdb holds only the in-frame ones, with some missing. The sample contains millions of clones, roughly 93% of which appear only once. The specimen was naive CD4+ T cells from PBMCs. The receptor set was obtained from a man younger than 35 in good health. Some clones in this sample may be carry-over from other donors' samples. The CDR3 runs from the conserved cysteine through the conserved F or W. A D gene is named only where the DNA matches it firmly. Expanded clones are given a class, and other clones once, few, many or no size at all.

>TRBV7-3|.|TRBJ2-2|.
TGTGCCAGCAGCTTACAGGGTTTCACCGGGGAGCTGTTTTTT
CASSLQGFTGELFF
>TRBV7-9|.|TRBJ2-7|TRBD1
TGTGCCAGCAGCCGCGGACAGGAATTTTACGAGCAGTACTTC
CASSRGQEFYEQYF
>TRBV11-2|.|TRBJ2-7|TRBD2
TGTGCCAGCACCCAAACTAGCGGGAGGACTCCTAGCGACTTC
CASTQTSGRTPSDF
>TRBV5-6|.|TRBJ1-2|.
TGTGCCAGCAGCTTGTTCGGTGGCTACACCTTC
CASSLFGGYTF
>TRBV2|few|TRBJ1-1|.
TGTGCCAGCAGATTACAAATTAACACTGAAGCTTTCTTT
CASRLQINTEAFF
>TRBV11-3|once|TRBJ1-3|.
TGTGCCAGCAGCCCATCTGCTGGGGCAGCACATCCTGGAAACACCATATATTTT
CASSPSAGAAHPGNTIYF
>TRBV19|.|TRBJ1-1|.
TGTGCCAGTAGTATAGGTCCAGGGAAGTACACTGAAGCTTTCTTT
CASSIGPGKYTEAFF
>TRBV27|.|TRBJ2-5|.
TGTGCCAGCAGTTTTGGGGGAGCACACCAAGAGACCCAGTACTTC
CASSFGGAHQETQYF
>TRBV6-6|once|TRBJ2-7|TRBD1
TGTGCCAGCAGTTACATGGGGACAGGGCTGAGCGAGCAGTACTTC
CASSYMGTGLSEQYF
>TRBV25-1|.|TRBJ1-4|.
TGTGCCAGCAGTGAAATGGGGGGCGCGGGCGAAAAACTGTTTTTT
CASSEMGGAGEKLFF
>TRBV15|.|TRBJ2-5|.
TGTGCCACCAGCAGAGATTCTTCCAGTCCCTTGGAGACCCAGTACTTC
CATSRDSSSPLETQYF
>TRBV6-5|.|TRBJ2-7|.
TGTGCCAGCAGCCGACACAGATCCTACGAGCAGTACTTC
CASSRHRSYEQYF
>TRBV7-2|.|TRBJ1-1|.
TGTGCCAGCAGCTTACAGCCTCACAGAAACACTGAAGCTTTCTTT
CASSLQPHRNTEAFF
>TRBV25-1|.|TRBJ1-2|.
TGTGCCAGCAGTGAAGATGTCCGGGGGCATGGCTACACCTTC
CASSEDVRGHGYTF
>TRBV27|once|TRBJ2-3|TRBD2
TGTGCCAGCAGTACGACTTGGCGGGAGAGCACAGATACGCAGTATTTT
CASSTTWRESTDTQYF
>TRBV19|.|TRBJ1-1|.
TGTGCCAGTAGTATTTTTCGAGGGAAGAGGTCTGAAGCTTTCTTT
CASSIFRGKRSEAFF
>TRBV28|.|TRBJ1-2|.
TGTGCCAGCAGTCGCCCCGACAGGCCAAGCTATGGCTACACCTTC
CASSRPDRPSYGYTF
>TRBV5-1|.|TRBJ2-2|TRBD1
TGCGCCAGCAGCTTGAGCCGTAGGACAGGAGAGCTGTTTTTT
CASSLSRRTGELFF
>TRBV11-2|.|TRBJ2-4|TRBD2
TGTGCCAGCAGCTTAGTGACGGGAGCGGGGGACATTCAGTACTTC
CASSLVTGAGDIQYF
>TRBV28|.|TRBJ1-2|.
TGTGCCAGCAGTCTACGGAACTATGGCTACACCTTC
CASSLRNYGYTF
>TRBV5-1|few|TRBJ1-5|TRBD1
TGCGCCAGCAGCTTGGGGGACAGTAGCAATCAGCCCCAGCATTTT
CASSLGDSSNQPQHF
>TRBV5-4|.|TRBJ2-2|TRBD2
TGTGCCAGCAGCTTCCTAGCGGGTTCGAACACCGGGGAGCTGTTTTTT
CASSFLAGSNTGELFF
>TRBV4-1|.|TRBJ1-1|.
TGCGCCAGCAGCCAAGGAGTATTCACTGAAGCTTTCTTT
CASSQGVFTEAFF
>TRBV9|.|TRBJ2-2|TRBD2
TGTGCCAGCAGCAAGCGGACTAGCGGAGGGAACACCGGGGAGCTGTTTTTT
CASSKRTSGGNTGELFF
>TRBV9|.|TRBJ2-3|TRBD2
TGTGCCAGCAGCAGACAGACTAGCGGGAGAGTAGATACGCAGTATTTT
CASSRQTSGRVDTQYF
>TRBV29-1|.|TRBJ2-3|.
TGCAGCGTTGAACGCCGCACAGATACGCAGTATTTT
CSVERRTDTQYF
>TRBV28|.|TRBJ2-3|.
TGTGCCAGCAGTGCCCCTAGCGAGGCCACAGATACGCAGTATTTT
CASSAPSEATDTQYF
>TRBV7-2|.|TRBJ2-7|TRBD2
TGTGCCAGCAGCCCGAGGGCGGGAGTTTACGAGCAGTACTTC
CASSPRAGVYEQYF
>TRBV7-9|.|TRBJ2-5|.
TGTGCCAGCAGCCGTTCGCGGACAACCCGGCAAGAGACCCAGTACTTC
CASSRSRTTRQETQYF
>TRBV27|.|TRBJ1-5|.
TGTGCCAGCAGTCCACAGGGATGGGAAGTTCAGCCCCAGCATTTT
CASSPQGWEVQPQHF
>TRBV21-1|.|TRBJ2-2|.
TGTGCCAGCAAGTATATTTGGCAGGACATAGCGAACACCGGGGAGCTGTTTTTT
CASKYIWQDIANTGELFF
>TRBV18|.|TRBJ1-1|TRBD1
TGTGCCAGCTCACCTAACAGGGGGAGGACTGAAGCTTTCTTT
CASSPNRGRTEAFF
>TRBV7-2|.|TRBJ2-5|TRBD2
TGTGCCAGCAGCCGTGAGCGGGAGGGAGGAGAGACCCAGTACTTC
CASSREREGGETQYF
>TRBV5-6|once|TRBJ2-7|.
TGTGCCAGCAGCCTCCCCCCGAAACACGAGCAGTACTTC
CASSLPPKHEQYF
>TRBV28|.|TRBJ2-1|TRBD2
TGTGCCAGCAGCCCTAGCGGATTGTCCTACAATGAGCAGTTCTTC
CASSPSGLSYNEQFF
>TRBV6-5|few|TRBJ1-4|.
TGTGCCAGCAGTTACTCTCGGGGAGAAAAACTGTTTTTT
CASSYSRGEKLFF
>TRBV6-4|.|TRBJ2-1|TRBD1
TGTGCCAGCAACCCCACCCCGGGACAGGGGAAGTTCTTC
CASNPTPGQGKFF
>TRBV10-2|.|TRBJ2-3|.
TGCGCCAGCAGCCCCAGGGATACGCAGTATTTT
CASSPRDTQYF
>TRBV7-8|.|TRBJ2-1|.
TGTGCCAGCAGCCCGACGGGTCGTAGCGATGAGCAGTTCTTC
CASSPTGRSDEQFF
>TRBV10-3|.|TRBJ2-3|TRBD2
TGTGCCTTTCAAACCACACAAGCGGGAGGGCAGGATACGCAGTATTTT
CAFQTTQAGGQDTQYF
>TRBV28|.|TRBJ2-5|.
TGTGCCAGCAGTTTACCGGGACAAAACCAAGAGACCCAGTACTTC
CASSLPGQNQETQYF
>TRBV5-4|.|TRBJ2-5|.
TGTGCCAGCAGCGAGGGACGCCAAGAGACCCAGTACTTC
CASSEGRQETQYF
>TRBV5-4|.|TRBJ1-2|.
TGTGCCAGCAGCCGCCCAGGGGCGGCCTTCTATGGCTACACCTTC
CASSRPGAAFYGYTF
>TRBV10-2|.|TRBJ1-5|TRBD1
TGCGCCAGCAGGACAGGGGTAGGGAGCAATCAGCCCCAGCATTTT
CASRTGVGSNQPQHF
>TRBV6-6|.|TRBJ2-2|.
TGTGCCAGCAGTTACGGGACCCCGCGAGGCGGGGAGCTGTTTTTT
CASSYGTPRGGELFF
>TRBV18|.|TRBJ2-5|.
TGTGCCAGCTCACCACGGGGGGCCCAAGAGACCCAGTACTTC
CASSPRGAQETQYF
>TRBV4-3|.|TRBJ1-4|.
TGCGCCAGCAGCCAAGACAGCAGGGCCGGTGAAAAACTGTTTTTT
CASSQDSRAGEKLFF
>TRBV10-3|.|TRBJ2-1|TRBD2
TGTGCCATCAGCAAGACTAGCGGGACCGTTGAGCAGTTCTTC
CAISKTSGTVEQFF
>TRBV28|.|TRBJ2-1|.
TGTGCCAGCGAATCCAGGGGGGTATCCTACAATGAGCAGTTCTTC
CASESRGVSYNEQFF
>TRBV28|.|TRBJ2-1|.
TGTGCCAGCACCCTCTCGGGGGCCGGAATCGTGGAGCAGTTCTTC
CASTLSGAGIVEQFF
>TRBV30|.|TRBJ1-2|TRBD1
TGTGCCTGGAGAGGCTCGGGACAGGGGATAAGTGGCTACACCTTC
CAWRGSGQGISGYTF
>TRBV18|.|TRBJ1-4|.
TGTGCCAGCTCACCACAGGGAGCCGAAAAACTGTTTTTT
CASSPQGAEKLFF
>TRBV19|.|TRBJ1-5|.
TGTGCCAGTAGTATATCATCCGGGTGGAGAAATCAGCCCCAGCATTTT
CASSISSGWRNQPQHF